This TCR beta chain was sequenced in a study of T cell responses to AZD1222 COVID-19 vaccine. Study-wide context: Timing groups of about 4 and about 12 weeks for second doses were pooled.

Profiled with immunoSEQ multiplex PCR; TCRdb holds only in-frame clones, not every one. This table holds about 140,000 clones, roughly 89% found once. General study results and limits: Regions 160-218 and 743-854 held dominance among vaccine-associated CD4 TCRs, which spanned spike. Baseline serology detected seropositivity in only a handful of AZD1222 recipients. Females made up more of the donors, who were largely white British, and clonal diversity may have come out too low.

V was pared by 1 base and J by 3 bases, with 13 bases between. The germline CDR1 and CDR2 sequences are SGHVS and FQNEAQ. This CDR3 is built from 16 residues. This clone was seen a few times. As yet, its antigen is unknown. The TCR originated in an adult in good health. The genes are TRBV7-8 and TRBJ2-1; perhaps TRBD2 as D (7 bases). The sample in question was peripheral blood, obtained on day 0 of AZD1222 vaccination. DNA of the CDR3: TGTGCCAGCAGCTTAGTTTGGGGGGGGCTCTACAATGAGCAGTTCTTC. Its protein is CASSLVWGGLYNEQFF.